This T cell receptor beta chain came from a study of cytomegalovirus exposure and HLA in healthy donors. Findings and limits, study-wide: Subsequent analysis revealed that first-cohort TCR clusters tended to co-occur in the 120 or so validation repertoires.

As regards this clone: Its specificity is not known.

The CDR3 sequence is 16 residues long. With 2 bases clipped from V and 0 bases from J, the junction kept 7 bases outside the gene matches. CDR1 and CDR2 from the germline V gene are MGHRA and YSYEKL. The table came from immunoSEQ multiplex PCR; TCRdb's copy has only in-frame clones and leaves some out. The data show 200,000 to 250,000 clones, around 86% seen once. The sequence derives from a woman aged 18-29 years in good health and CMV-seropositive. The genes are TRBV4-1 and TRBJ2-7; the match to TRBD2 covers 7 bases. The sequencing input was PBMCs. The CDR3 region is CASSQSASGYSYEQYF. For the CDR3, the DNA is TGCGCCAGCAGCCAAAGCGCTAGCGGTTACTCCTACGAGCAGTACTTC.